Listed below are T cell receptor beta chains from one sample, sequenced in a study of cytomegalovirus exposure and HLA in healthy donors. Some clones are missing from TCRdb's copy, which holds only in-frame ones; the method was immunoSEQ multiplex PCR. Found here are 170,000 or so clones, 70% to 80% of them singletons; the top ten hold roughly 3.6%. The sample consisted of PBMCs. The receptors derive from a woman aged 60-75 years in good health and CMV-seropositive. CDR3s include the opening cysteine and the closing phenylalanine or tryptophan. A D gene is named only where the DNA matches it firmly. Only some rows state a clone size, as once, few, many or a class for expanded clones.

clone size	J gene	D gene	V gene	CDR3 protein	CDR3 DNA
-	TRBJ2-4	TRBD1	TRBV28	CASSPIGGPGQGKNIQYF	TGTGCCAGCAGTCCGATCGGGGGACCGGGACAGGGGAAAAACATTCAGTACTTC
-	TRBJ2-7	TRBD2	TRBV7-9	CSSSFGGGYEQYF	TGTTCCAGCAGCTTTGGGGGGGGGTACGAGCAGTACTTC
-	TRBJ1-4	TRBD1	TRBV27	CASSSTGTGFSFENEKLFF	TGTGCCAGCAGTAGCACCGGGACAGGGTTTTCCTTTGAGAATGAAAAACTGTTTTTT
few	TRBJ1-2	-	TRBV6-7	CASSWGPSEGYTF	TGTGCCAGCAGTTGGGGCCCCTCGGAGGGCTACACCTTC
-	TRBJ2-7	-	TRBV13	CASRLAGRRYEQYF	TGTGCCAGCAGGTTGGCAGGGCGAAGGTACGAGCAGTACTTC
-	TRBJ1-6	TRBD1	TRBV28	CASRTGGDYNSPLHF	TGTGCCAGTCGGACAGGGGGCGACTATAATTCACCCCTCCACTTT
few	TRBJ1-1	-	TRBV6-6	CASTWGVETEAFF	TGTGCCAGCACCTGGGGGGTTGAAACTGAAGCTTTCTTT
-	TRBJ2-5	-	TRBV19	CASSIPSQETQYF	TGTGCCAGTAGTATCCCGTCTCAAGAGACCCAGTACTTC
-	TRBJ1-1	-	TRBV5-4	CASTPPTGSNTEAFF	TGTGCCAGCACCCCCCCCACGGGGTCTAACACTGAAGCTTTCTTT
few	TRBJ2-2	-	TRBV7-7	CASSSDGGDTGELFF	TGTGCTAGCAGCTCGGACGGAGGTGACACCGGGGAGCTGTTTTTT
-	TRBJ1-1	-	TRBV30	CAWSVLGRLNTEAFF	TGTGCCTGGAGTGTACTGGGCAGGTTGAACACTGAAGCTTTCTTT
-	TRBJ1-3	-	TRBV23-1	CASSPPGSLWGNTIYF	TGCGCCAGCAGTCCTCCGGGGAGTCTGTGGGGAAACACCATATATTTT
-	TRBJ1-1	-	TRBV9	CASSVGGGPLNTEAFF	TGTGCCAGCAGCGTAGGGGGAGGGCCCTTGAACACTGAAGCTTTCTTT
-	TRBJ2-3	-	TRBV2	CASIRDGGDTQYF	TGTGCCAGCATCAGAGACGGGGGAGATACGCAGTATTTT
-	TRBJ2-1	TRBD2	TRBV5-4	CASSFQSGRLGNEQFF	TGTGCCAGCAGCTTCCAAAGCGGGAGACTAGGCAATGAGCAGTTCTTC
few	TRBJ2-3	TRBD1	TRBV19	CASTRTGGGTDTQYF	TGTGCCAGCACACGGACAGGGGGCGGGACAGATACGCAGTATTTT
-	TRBJ1-4	-	TRBV5-1	CASSPRFAQGGEKLFF	TGCGCCAGCAGCCCAAGGTTCGCACAGGGTGGGGAAAAACTGTTTTTT
-	TRBJ2-3	TRBD2	TRBV7-3	CACSLAGGPRDTQYF	TGTGCCTGCTCCTTAGCGGGGGGGCCGAGAGATACGCAGTATTTT
once	TRBJ2-5	-	TRBV5-4	CASSLDSQETQYF	TGTGCCAGCAGCCTGGACAGTCAAGAGACCCAGTACTTC
-	TRBJ2-3	TRBD2	TRBV5-4	CASSLSGGITDTQYF	TGTGCCAGCAGCTTAAGCGGGGGCATCACAGATACGCAGTATTTT